One sample yielded the 25 T cell receptor beta chains listed below, sequenced in a study of beta chain features in type 1 diabetes. TCRB transcripts that were expressed got sequenced, as all of the isolated RNA had been reverse transcribed. Clones were read by immunoSEQ multiplex PCR, and TCRdb kept only the in-frame ones, dropping some. This repertoire shows some 330,000 clones, around 10% found once; its top ten account for about 0.014%. Sequencing input: naive CD4+ T cells from blood. The receptors were gathered from a woman aged 25 to 39 in good health.

This sequence joins TRBV27 and TRBJ1-2; D may be TRBD1 (6 bases). CDR3 size: 12 residues. Germline loops: CDR1 MNHEY, CDR2 SMNVEV (reference sequence). The V gene lost 8 bases and the J gene lost 4 bases, with 11 bases spanning the gap. The CDR3 reads CASSPDSYGYTF. The CDR3 coding sequence is TGTGCCAGCTCCCCGGACAGCTATGGCTACACCTTC.

In its sample, this clone was seen a few times. The V gene is TRBV30, the J gene TRBJ1-4; a possible D gene is TRBD1 (5 bases). With 0 bases removed from V and 7 bases from J, the gap between germline ends came to 6 bases. The CDR3 is 12 amino acids. Germline V CDR1 and CDR2: GTSNPN, SVGIG (reference sequence). In nucleotides, the CDR3 is TGTGCCTGGAGTGTGGGGCCTGAAAAACTGTTTTTT. Residues: CAWSVGPEKLFF.

Only a few counts were recorded for this clone. The chain employs TRBV28 and TRBJ2-7, with D possibly TRBD1 on 6 matching bases. Germline CDR1 reads MDHEN; CDR2 reads SYDVKM. The V end lost 6 bases, the J end lost 3 bases, and 9 bases lay between the germline ends. The CDR3 runs 12 residues. The CDR3 nucleotides read TGTGCCAGCAGGCCACAGGGCTACGAGCAGTACTTC. This codes for CASRPQGYEQYF.

J is TRBJ2-7 and V is TRBV11-2; possible D gene TRBD1, 7 bases. Trimming took 0 bases from V and 4 from J, leaving 13 bases between them. Germline V gene sequence: CDR1 SGHAT, CDR2 FQNNGV. This CDR3 spans 15 amino acids. CDR3 sequence reads: CASSLDRGVGYEQYF. The CDR3 DNA sequence: TGTGCCAGCAGCTTAGACAGGGGGGTAGGGTACGAGCAGTACTTC.

This chain joins TRBV9 and TRBJ2-1; 8 nucleotides agree with TRBD2. The CDR3 length is 16 residues. Germline values: CDR1 SGDLS, CDR2 YYNGEE. The V and J ends lost 0 bases and 3 bases, in that order; junction bases with no gene match: 5. The CDR3 region is CASSVEGSGNYNEQFF. CDR3 bases: TGTGCCAGCAGCGTAGAGGGTAGCGGGAACTACAATGAGCAGTTCTTC.

As DNA, the CDR3 is TGTGCCAGTGGGGGCTCGGGAGATACGCAGTATTTT. Translated: CASGGSGDTQYF. This rearrangement joins TRBV19 to TRBJ2-3; D is possibly TRBD1 (6 bases). V was clipped by 8 bases and J by 5 bases, with 11 bases between them. CDR1 is LNHDA, CDR2 SQIVND, per germline (reference sequence). The CDR3 length is 12 residues.

This clone was detected only a few times. The chain carries TRBV2 and TRBJ1-1; D not resolved. The germline gives CDR1 SNHLY, CDR2 FYNNEI. The CDR3 spans 13 residues. V was clipped by 2 bases and J by 5 bases, with 9 bases between them. CDR3 nucleotide sequence: TGTGCCAGCAGTGAACACGGGGAAACTGAAGCTTTCTTT. It codes for CASSEHGETEAFF.

The chain joins TRBV29-1 to TRBJ2-3; 10 nucleotides line up with TRBD2. This CDR3 is 15 amino acids long. CDR1 is SQVTM, CDR2 ANQGSEA, per germline. V trimming: 6 bases; J trimming: 1 base; junction bases outside the gene matches: 7. CDR3 sequence: CSVAAAGGRTDTQYF. The CDR3 DNA follows: TGCAGCGTGGCCGCAGCGGGAGGGCGCACAGATACGCAGTATTTT.

This clone has only a few counts. The chain combines TRBV9 with TRBJ2-1; D gene ambiguous. CDR1 and CDR2 (germline): SGDLS, YYNGEE. Trimming took off 0 bases at V and 9 bases at J, with 10 bases between the two ends. The CDR3 loop spans 13 amino acids. In DNA form, the CDR3 reads TGTGCCAGCAGCGTAGCTAGTAGTCTTGAGCAGTTCTTC. Its translation is CASSVASSLEQFF.

The chain has TRBV5-8 and TRBJ2-5; D uncertain. The CDR3 consists of 11 residues. Trimming took off 3 bases at V and 14 bases at J, with 14 bases between the two ends. From germline, CDR1 is SGHTS and CDR2 YDEGEE. The CDR3 is CASSYRRWAYF. The CDR3 DNA sequence: TGTGCCAGCAGCTACCGAAGGTGGGCATACTTC.

This clone was detected only a few times. V gene TRBV6-5 combines with J gene TRBJ1-4, with 7 nucleotides matching TRBD1. This CDR3 is 14 amino acids long. Trimming took 2 bases from V and 7 from J; bases not matched to a gene: 4. Germline V gene sequence: CDR1 MNHEY, CDR2 SVGAGI. CDR3 DNA: TGTGCCAGCAGTTACGACAGGGTTGGTGAAAAACTGTTTTTT. This translates into CASSYDRVGEKLFF.

This clone was seen a handful of times. The rearrangement links TRBV15 to TRBJ1-5, with D hard to call. This CDR3 is built from 13 residues. Germline assignment: CDR1 LNHNV and CDR2 YYDKDF (reference sequence). Trimming took 7 bases from V and 4 from J, leaving 11 bases between them. The CDR3 nucleotides read TGTGCCACCACGTACTCGGGAAATCAGCCCCAGCATTTT. Its protein is CATTYSGNQPQHF.

This clone was seen a handful of times. The chain links TRBV19 to TRBJ2-1, with TRBD2 matching 8 bases. With V trimmed by 2 bases and J by 3 bases, 3 bases remained unmatched. The CDR3 is 15 amino acids. Germline assignment: CDR1 LNHDA and CDR2 SQIVND (reference sequence). This CDR3 is CASSISTSGYNEQFF. DNA for the CDR3: TGTGCCAGTAGTATAAGTACTAGCGGCTACAATGAGCAGTTCTTC.

This chain links TRBV5-4 with TRBJ1-2; 11 nucleotides line up with TRBD1. Trimming cost V 1 base and J 7 bases; bases outside gene matches: 6. The germline V gene encodes CDR1 SGHNT and CDR2 YYREEE (reference sequence). The CDR3 loop spans 15 amino acids. CDR3 residues: CASSLSGQGARGYTF. The CDR3, as DNA: TGTGCCAGCAGCTTGTCCGGACAGGGGGCTCGTGGCTACACCTTC.

The table lists this clone with a count of one. V usage is TRBV19 and J usage is TRBJ2-5, with a weak D call TRBD2 (6 bases). In germline, CDR1 is LNHDA, CDR2 SQIVND (reference sequence). V was shortened by 4 bases and J by 2 bases, with 23 bases between the two germline ends. The CDR3 consists of 18 residues. The CDR3 protein is CASSTHVGRESEQETQYF. The DNA for the CDR3 is TGTGCCAGTAGTACGCACGTTGGACGGGAGTCGGAACAAGAGACCCAGTACTTC.

This chain links TRBV2 with TRBJ1-5, with D perhaps TRBD1 (5 bases). CDR3 length: 13 amino acids. With 7 bases removed from V and 7 bases from J, the gap between germline ends came to 14 bases. Germline CDR1 reads SNHLY; CDR2 reads FYNNEI. This CDR3 reads CASTGLGGQPQHF. The DNA for the CDR3 is TGTGCCAGCACTGGGCTGGGGGGACAGCCCCAGCATTTT.

This chain links TRBV10-3 with TRBJ1-5, with D uncertain. Germline assignment: CDR1 ENHRY and CDR2 SYGVKD. The CDR3 runs 12 residues. Between the trimmed V and J ends, which lost 4 bases and 4 bases, there was a span of 5 bases. The CDR3 DNA follows: TGTGCCATCAGTGCGGAGAATCAGCCCCAGCATTTT. Translation: CAISAENQPQHF.

The rearrangement links TRBV2 to TRBJ1-2; TRBD1 agrees at 8 bases. The CDR3 covers 15 residues. Per germline, CDR1 SNHLY and CDR2 FYNNEI. Trimming cost V 3 bases and J 8 bases; bases outside gene matches: 11. The CDR3 loop reads CASSEGGTGLRGYTF. CDR3 nucleotide sequence: TGTGCCAGCAGTGAGGGGGGGACAGGCCTTCGAGGCTACACCTTC.

This clone appeared a few times. The chain links TRBV7-9 to TRBJ1-2; D ambiguous. The CDR3 has 11 residues. Looked up from germline, CDR1 is SEHNR and CDR2 is FQNEAQ (reference sequence). V was clipped by 2 bases and J by 8 bases, with 6 bases between them. The CDR3 nucleotides are TGTGCCAGCAGCTTATCGGGGGGCTACACCTTC. Residues: CASSLSGGYTF.

This clone has a handful of counts. The chain uses TRBV7-9 and TRBJ2-3; D may be TRBD2 (6 bases). The germline V gene has CDR1 SEHNR and CDR2 FQNEAQ (reference sequence). The CDR3 has 13 amino acids. V was pared by 7 bases and J by 4 bases, with 12 bases between. The CDR3 coding sequence is TGTGCCAGCACCTCCCCGGGGGCAGATACGCAGTATTTT. This codes for CASTSPGADTQYF.

This clone occurred a few times. This sequence joins TRBV7-2 and TRBJ2-7; 7 bases map to TRBD1. Trimming cost V 5 bases and J 7 bases; bases outside gene matches: 14. CDR1 SGHTA and CDR2 FQGNSA come from the germline V gene. The CDR3 loop spans 15 amino acids. The CDR3 is CASSTAQGSGGEQYF. Here the CDR3 DNA reads TGTGCCAGCAGCACCGCACAGGGGTCAGGTGGGGAGCAGTACTTC.

This clone has a handful of counts. The chain has TRBV5-1 and TRBJ2-2; perhaps TRBD1 as D (6 bases). The germline V gene encodes CDR1 SGHRS and CDR2 YFSETQ. This CDR3 has 16 residues. V lost 0 bases and J lost 0, with 9 bases in between. Written as DNA, the CDR3 is TGCGCCAGCAGCTTGGGACAGGAGTCGAACACCGGGGAGCTGTTTTTT. This encodes CASSLGQESNTGELFF.

The gene calls are TRBV28 and TRBJ2-5, with TRBD1 matching over 7 bases. Germline V lookup: CDR1 MDHEN, CDR2 SYDVKM. This CDR3 is 15 amino acids long. V lost 5 bases and J lost 5; bases outside the gene matches: 11. CDR3 in amino acids: CASSDLGDSRETQYF. The CDR3 bases are TGTGCCAGCAGTGATCTAGGGGACAGTAGGGAGACCCAGTACTTC.

The chain employs TRBV5-4 and TRBJ2-5; 9 bases fit TRBD1. Germline CDR1 and CDR2: SGHNT and YYREEE (reference sequence). V gave up 6 bases and J gave up 5 bases; unmatched junction bases: 8. CDR3 length: 14 residues. CDR3 residues: CASNPQGAIETQYF. CDR3 bases: TGTGCCAGCAACCCACAGGGGGCTATTGAGACCCAGTACTTC. The full variable domain, in which reference TRBV5-4 and TRBJ2-5 provide the parts outside the CDR3, is ETGVTQSPTHLIKTRGQQVTLRCSSQSGHNTVSWYQQALGQGPQFIFQYYREEENGRGNFPPRFSGLQFPNYSSELNVNALELDDSALYLCASNPQGAIETQYFGPGTRLLVL.

Only a few counts were recorded for this clone. The CDR3 nucleotides are TGTGCCAGTAGTATTCGAGGTCCGCGGCTTGGAAAGTACAATGAGCAGTTCTTC. Protein sequence: CASSIRGPRLGKYNEQFF. This rearrangement joins TRBV19 to TRBJ2-1; D remains ambiguous. V was clipped by 3 bases and J by 4 bases, with 22 bases between them. Germline CDR1 LNHDA, CDR2 SQIVND (reference sequence). The CDR3 contains 18 residues.